This record looks at one T cell receptor (beta chain) sequence and its context. The antigen is undetermined. The sample originates from a study of post-analysis software for immune sequencing data. Study outcomes and limitations: F measure clustering grouped samples strongly by preparation batch.

Libraries were made from TCR beta cDNA, and they carried unique molecular identifiers. TCRdb passed the PCR reads through MiXCR, listing each CDR3 protein once. The data show over 700,000 distinct CDR3 sequences, 30% seen once. The specimen was blood. The origin of this receptor is a girl aged 10 to 17 with multiple sclerosis.

The CDR3 DNA reads TGCAGTGTTAGACGGACATTGCAGTACTTC. Amino acids: CSVRRTLQYF. This sequence joins TRBV29-1 and TRBJ2-5; D is perhaps TRBD1 (5 bases). The CDR3 has 10 amino acids. Germline values: CDR1 SQVTM, CDR2 ANQGSEA.